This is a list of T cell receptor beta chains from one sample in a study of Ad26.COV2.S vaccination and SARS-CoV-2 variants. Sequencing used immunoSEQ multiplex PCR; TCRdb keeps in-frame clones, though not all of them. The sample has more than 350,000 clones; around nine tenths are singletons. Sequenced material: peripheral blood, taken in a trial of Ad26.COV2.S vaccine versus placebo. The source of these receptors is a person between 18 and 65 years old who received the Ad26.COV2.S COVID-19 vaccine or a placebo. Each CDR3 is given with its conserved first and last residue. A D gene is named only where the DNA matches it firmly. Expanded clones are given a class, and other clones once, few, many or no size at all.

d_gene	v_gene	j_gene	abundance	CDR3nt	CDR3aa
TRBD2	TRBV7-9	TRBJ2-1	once	TGTGCCAGCAGCCGCGGGGCGGGAGTGGTGTACAATGAGCAGTTCTTC	CASSRGAGVVYNEQFF
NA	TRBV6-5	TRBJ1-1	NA	TGTGCCAGCAGTTACTCGAGGCCCAGACCCAACACTGAAGCTTTCTTT	CASSYSRPRPNTEAFF
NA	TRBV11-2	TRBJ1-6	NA	TGTGCCAGCAGCTCCAACCGGGAGGGGGTTTCACCCCTCCACTTT	CASSSNREGVSPLHF
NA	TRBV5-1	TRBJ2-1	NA	TGCGCCAGCAGCTTGTCAGGGGCCCATGAGCAGTTCTTC	CASSLSGAHEQFF
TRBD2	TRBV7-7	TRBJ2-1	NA	TGTGCCAGCAGCTTATCGGGGGGACTAGCGGCATACAATGAGCAGTTCTTC	CASSLSGGLAAYNEQFF
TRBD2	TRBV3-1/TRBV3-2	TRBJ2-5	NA	TGTGCCAGCTTGGAGACAGGGGAGCAGGGCGGCGCTAGCGGGAGGATGGAGACCCAGTACTTC	CASLETGEQGGASGRMETQYF
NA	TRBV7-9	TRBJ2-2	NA	TGTGCCAGCAGCTTGGAAGGGACGACGATGAACACCGGGGAGCTGTTTTTT	CASSLEGTTMNTGELFF
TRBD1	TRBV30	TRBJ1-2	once	TGTGCCTGGACATCTGGGTGGGACAGGGGAAAGACTAACTATGGCTACACCTTC	CAWTSGWDRGKTNYGYTF
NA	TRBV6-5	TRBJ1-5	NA	TGTGCCAGCAGTTCCGCCCCGCGAGATCAGCCCCAGCATTTT	CASSSAPRDQPQHF
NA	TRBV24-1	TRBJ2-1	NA	TGTGCCACCAGTGATCCCGGGGGAGGTGAGCAGTTCTTC	CATSDPGGGEQFF
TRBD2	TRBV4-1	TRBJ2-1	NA	TGCGCCAGCAGCCAAGAACCCTGGATAGCGGGAGTTGCCCCAAAGAGTGAGCAGTTCTTC	CASSQEPWIAGVAPKSEQFF
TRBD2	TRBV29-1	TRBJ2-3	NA	TGCAGCGCGGGGGGGCGCACAGATACGCAGTATTTT	CSAGGRTDTQYF
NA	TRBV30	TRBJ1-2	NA	TGTGCCTGGAGTTTCGTAAATTTTTATGGCTACACCTTC	CAWSFVNFYGYTF
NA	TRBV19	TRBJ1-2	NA	TGTGCCAGTAGACCCGTCAGAGATTCTAACTATGGCTACACCTTC	CASRPVRDSNYGYTF
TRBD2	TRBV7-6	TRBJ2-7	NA	TGTGCCAGCAGCTTAAGCGGGGACGAGCAGTACTTC	CASSLSGDEQYF
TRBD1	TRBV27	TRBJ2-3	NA	TGTGCCAGCAGTTCGTACCGGGGACAGGCTACGCAGTATTTT	CASSSYRGQATQYF
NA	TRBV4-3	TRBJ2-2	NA	TGCGCCAGCAGCCAAGGGGAGGGGGAGCTGTTTTTT	CASSQGEGELFF
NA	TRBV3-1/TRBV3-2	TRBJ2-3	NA	TGTGCCAGCAGCCCCGGATCTATCACAGATACGCAGTATTTT	CASSPGSITDTQYF
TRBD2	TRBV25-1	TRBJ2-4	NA	TGTGCCAGCAGGGCGGGAGGGGCCCGAAACATTCAGTACTTC	CASRAGGARNIQYF
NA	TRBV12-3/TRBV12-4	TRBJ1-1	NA	TGTGCCAGCAGTTTTAGCCGGATCACTGAAGCTTTCTTT	CASSFSRITEAFF
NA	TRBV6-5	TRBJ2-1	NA	TGTGCCAGCAGTTACTCGAAAGCTAATGAGCAGTTCTTC	CASSYSKANEQFF
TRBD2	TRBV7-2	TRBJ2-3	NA	TGTGCCAGCAGCTTCCGGGGAGCGGGGGGCACAGATACGCAGTATTTT	CASSFRGAGGTDTQYF
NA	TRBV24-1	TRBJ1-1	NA	TGTGCCACCTCCCAGGCAGGGGTGAACACTGAAGCTTTCTTT	CATSQAGVNTEAFF
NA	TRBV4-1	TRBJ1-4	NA	TGCGCCAGCAGCCAAGAGGGGGCGGTTGGGGAAAAACTGTTTTTT	CASSQEGAVGEKLFF
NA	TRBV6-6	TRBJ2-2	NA	TGTGCCAGCAGAAGTCCGACGGGAGAGAACACCGGGGAGCTGTTTTTT	CASRSPTGENTGELFF
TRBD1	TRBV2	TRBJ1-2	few	TGTGCCAGCAGGGACCCCGGGACAGGGATCAGCTATGGCTACACCTTC	CASRDPGTGISYGYTF
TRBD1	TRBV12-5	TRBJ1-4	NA	TGTGCTAGTGGTTCGGAAGACAGGGGGCGGCGTGTTGAAAAACTGTTTTTT	CASGSEDRGRRVEKLFF
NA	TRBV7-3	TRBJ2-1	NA	TGTGCCAGCAGCTCCTCCCCCCGGAGCTTGAGTGAGCAGTTCTTC	CASSSSPRSLSEQFF
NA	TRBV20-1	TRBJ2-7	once	TGCAGTGCTAGTAGGGGGGGAAAGTACGAGCAGTACTTC	CSASRGGKYEQYF
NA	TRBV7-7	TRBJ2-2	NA	TGTGCTAGCAGCTTAGCCGGAGAGAACACCGGGGAGCTGTTTTTT	CASSLAGENTGELFF
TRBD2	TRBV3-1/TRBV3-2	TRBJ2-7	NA	TGTGCCAGCAGCCAAGATACAACTAGCGGTACCTACGAGCAGTACTTC	CASSQDTTSGTYEQYF
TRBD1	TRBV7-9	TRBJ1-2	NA	TGTGCCAGCAGCCCCAGGACAGGGGGGTATGGCTACACCTTC	CASSPRTGGYGYTF
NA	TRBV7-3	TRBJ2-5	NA	TGTGCCAGCAGCTTACGGCCGCAGGGCGGGGAGACCCAGTACTTC	CASSLRPQGGETQYF
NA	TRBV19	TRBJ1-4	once	TGTGCCAGTAGCCTACAGGGAAGCGGGGGTGAAAAACTGTTTTTT	CASSLQGSGGEKLFF
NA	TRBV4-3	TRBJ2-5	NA	TGCGCCAGCAGCCCAGAGGTGGACAGCCAAGAGACCCAGTACTTC	CASSPEVDSQETQYF
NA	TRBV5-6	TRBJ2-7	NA	TGTGCCAGCAGCTTGGTTGGGAGTTTCGAGCAGTACTTC	CASSLVGSFEQYF
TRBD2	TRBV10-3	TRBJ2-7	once	TGTGCCATCAGTGAGTTCGGTAGCGGGAGTCATTACGAGCAGTACTTC	CAISEFGSGSHYEQYF
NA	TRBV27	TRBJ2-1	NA	TGTGCCAGCAGCACCTGGGAAGGGATTAGCAATGAGCAGTTCTTC	CASSTWEGISNEQFF
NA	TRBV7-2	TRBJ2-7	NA	TGTGCCAGCAGCTTAGATCTGGACTACTCCTACGAGCAGTACTTC	CASSLDLDYSYEQYF
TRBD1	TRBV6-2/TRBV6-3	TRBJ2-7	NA	TGTGCCAGCAGTTACCGGGACAGGGGGCGAGGTTGGACCTACGAGCAGTACTTC	CASSYRDRGRGWTYEQYF
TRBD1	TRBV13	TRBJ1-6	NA	TGTGCCAGCAGCTATGGGACAGGGTCTAATTCACCCCTCCACTTT	CASSYGTGSNSPLHF
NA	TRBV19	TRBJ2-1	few	TGTGCCAGTAGTATAGAACTAGCTGGCGAGCAGTTCTTC	CASSIELAGEQFF
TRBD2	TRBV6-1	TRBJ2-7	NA	TGTGCCAGCAGTGAGGGACTAGCGGGGACCTACGAGCAGTACTTC	CASSEGLAGTYEQYF
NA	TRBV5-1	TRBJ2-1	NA	TGCGCCAGCAGCTTGGGGTACGATGAGCAGTTCTTC	CASSLGYDEQFF
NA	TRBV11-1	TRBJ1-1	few	TGTGCCAGCAGCTTAGCGGGACACATGGGCACTGAAGCTTTCTTT	CASSLAGHMGTEAFF
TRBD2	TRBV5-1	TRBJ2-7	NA	TGCGCCAGCAGCAAGGGGCTAGCGGGAGTGTACGAGCAGTACTTC	CASSKGLAGVYEQYF
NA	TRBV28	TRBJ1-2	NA	TGTGCCAGCAGTTTTGGGGGGCGCTATGGCTACACCTTC	CASSFGGRYGYTF
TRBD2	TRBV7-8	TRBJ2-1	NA	TGTGCCAGCAGCTTAGTTCTAGCGGGCGCCGGGGATGAGCAGTTCTTC	CASSLVLAGAGDEQFF
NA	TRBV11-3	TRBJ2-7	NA	TGTGCCAGCAGCTTAGATTTATGGGACACACCCTACGAGCAGTACTTC	CASSLDLWDTPYEQYF
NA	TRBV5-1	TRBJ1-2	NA	TGCGCCAGCAGCTTGGATGTGGTAGGACGACGAAACTATGGCTACACCTTC	CASSLDVVGRRNYGYTF
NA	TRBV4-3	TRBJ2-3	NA	TGCGCCAGCAGCCAACCGACAGAGATTAGACACACAGATACGCAGTATTTT	CASSQPTEIRHTDTQYF